The entry that follows covers one T cell receptor beta chain sequence. This entry belongs to a study of immune evolution from preneoplasia to lung adenocarcinoma. The method was immunoSEQ multiplex PCR; TCRdb's version includes in-frame clones alone and lacks a portion of them. Of over 3,500 clones in the sample, around 88% were seen once. The CDR3 is made up of 15 amino acids. Germline-derived CDR1 and CDR2 are SGDLS and YYNGEE. The V and J ends lost 2 bases and 2 bases, in that order; junction bases with no gene match: 6. The source is a person aged 60-80 years with lung adenocarcinoma. The V and J genes are TRBV9 and TRBJ2-7, with 8 bases lining up with TRBD1. The sample taken for sequencing was FFPE lung adenocarcinoma in situ tissue. CDR3: CASSVLSGGAYEQYF. CDR3 sequence (DNA): TGTGCCAGCAGCGTCCTGTCAGGGGGCGCCTACGAGCAGTACTTC.